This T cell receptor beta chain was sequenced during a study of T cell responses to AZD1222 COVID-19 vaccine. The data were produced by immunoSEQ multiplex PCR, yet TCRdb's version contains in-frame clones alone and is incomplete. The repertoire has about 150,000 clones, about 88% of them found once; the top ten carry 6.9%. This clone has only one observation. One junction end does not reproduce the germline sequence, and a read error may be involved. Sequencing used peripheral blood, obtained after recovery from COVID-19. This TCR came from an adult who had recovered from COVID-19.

CDR3 in amino acids: CATSPQGRYEQYF. Here the CDR3 DNA reads TGTGCCACCAGTCCCCAGGGGCGCTACGAGCAGTACTTC. The chain joins TRBV6-5 to TRBJ2-7; perhaps TRBD1 as D (6 bases). The germline V gene has CDR1 MNHEY and CDR2 SVGAGI. This CDR3 is built from 13 residues.